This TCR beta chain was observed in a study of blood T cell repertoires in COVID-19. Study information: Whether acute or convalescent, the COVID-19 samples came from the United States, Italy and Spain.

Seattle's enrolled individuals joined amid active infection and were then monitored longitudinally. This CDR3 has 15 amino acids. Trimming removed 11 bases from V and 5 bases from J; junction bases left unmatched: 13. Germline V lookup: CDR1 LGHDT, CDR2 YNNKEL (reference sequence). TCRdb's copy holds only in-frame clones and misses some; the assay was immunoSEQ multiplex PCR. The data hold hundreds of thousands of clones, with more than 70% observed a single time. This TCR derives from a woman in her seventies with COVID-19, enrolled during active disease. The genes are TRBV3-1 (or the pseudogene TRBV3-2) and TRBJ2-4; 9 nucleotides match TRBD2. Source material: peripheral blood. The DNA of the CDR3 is TGTGCCCGCGGCGGGCGGGGGGGCAACGAAAACATTCAGTACTTC. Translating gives CARGGRGGNENIQYF.